This T cell receptor (beta chain) was retrieved from a study of cytomegalovirus exposure and HLA in healthy donors. Trimming left V 7 bases short and J 10 bases short, with 11 bases between. This CDR3 has 10 amino acids. The germline V gene encodes CDR1 DFQATT and CDR2 SNEGSKA (reference sequence). For this clone: No antigen is known for it.

Study-wide results and caveats: There were some V segments, including TRBV6-2 and TRBV6-3, excluded as indistinguishable. Previously analyzed data showed that most TCR beta V segments were productive at a frequency of about 87% or about 30%.

Primers for the PCR totalled 60 Vbeta and 13 Jbeta. Some clones are missing from TCRdb's copy, which holds only in-frame ones; the method was immunoSEQ multiplex PCR. The sample shows 150,000 to 200,000 clones, around 84% of them seen only once. Each donor was healthy, and each was a bone marrow donor. The rearrangement links TRBV20-1 to TRBJ2-1, with TRBD1 as a possible D gene (6 bases). Sequencing was done on a sample of PBMCs. The clonotype comes from a woman under 30 in good health and CMV-seronegative. CDR3 region: CSVSGEEQFF. The CDR3 nucleotides are TGCAGTGTATCAGGGGAGGAGCAGTTCTTC.